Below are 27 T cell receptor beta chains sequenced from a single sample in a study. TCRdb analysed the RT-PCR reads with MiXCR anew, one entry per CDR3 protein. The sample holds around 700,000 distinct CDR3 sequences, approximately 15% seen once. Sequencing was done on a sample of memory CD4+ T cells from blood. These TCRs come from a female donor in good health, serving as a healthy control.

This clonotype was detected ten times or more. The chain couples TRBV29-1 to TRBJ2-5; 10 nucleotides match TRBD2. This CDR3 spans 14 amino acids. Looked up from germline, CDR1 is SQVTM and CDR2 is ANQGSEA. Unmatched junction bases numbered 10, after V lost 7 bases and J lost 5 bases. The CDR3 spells CSGRTSGSGETQYF. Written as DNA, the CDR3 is TGCAGCGGGAGGACTAGCGGATCGGGGGAGACCCAGTACTTC.

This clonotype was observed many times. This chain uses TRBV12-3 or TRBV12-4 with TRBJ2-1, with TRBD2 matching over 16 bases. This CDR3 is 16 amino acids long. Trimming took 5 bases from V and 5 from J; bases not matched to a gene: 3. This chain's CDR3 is CASSPGLAGGNNEQFF. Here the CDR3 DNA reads TGTGCCAGCAGTCCGGGACTAGCGGGAGGGAACAATGAGCAGTTCTTC.

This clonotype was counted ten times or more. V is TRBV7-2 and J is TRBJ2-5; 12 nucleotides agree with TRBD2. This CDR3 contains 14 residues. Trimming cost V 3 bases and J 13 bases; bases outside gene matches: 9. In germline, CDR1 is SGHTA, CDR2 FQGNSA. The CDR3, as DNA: TGTGCCAGCAGCTTGACAAGGACTAGCGGGGCCGTGTACTTC. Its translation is CASSLTRTSGAVYF. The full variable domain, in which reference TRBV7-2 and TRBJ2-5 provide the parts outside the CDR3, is GAGVSQSPSNKVTEKGKDVELRCDPISGHTALYWYRQSLGQGLEFLIYFQGNSAPDKSGLPSDRFSAERTGGSVSTLTIQRTQQEDSAVYLCASSLTRTSGAVYFGPGTRLLVL.

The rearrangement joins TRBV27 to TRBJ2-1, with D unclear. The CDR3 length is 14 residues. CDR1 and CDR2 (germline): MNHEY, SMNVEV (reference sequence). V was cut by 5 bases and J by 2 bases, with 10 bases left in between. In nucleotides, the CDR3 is TGTGCCAGCAGTCTGCAGCCTACCTACAATGAGCAGTTCTTC. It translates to CASSLQPTYNEQFF.

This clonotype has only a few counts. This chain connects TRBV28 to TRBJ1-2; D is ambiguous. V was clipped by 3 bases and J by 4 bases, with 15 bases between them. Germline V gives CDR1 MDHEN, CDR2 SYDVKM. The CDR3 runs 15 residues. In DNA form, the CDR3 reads TGTGCCAGCAGTTTTATAAGGAACAGCCGCTATGGCTACACCTTC. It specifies CASSFIRNSRYGYTF.

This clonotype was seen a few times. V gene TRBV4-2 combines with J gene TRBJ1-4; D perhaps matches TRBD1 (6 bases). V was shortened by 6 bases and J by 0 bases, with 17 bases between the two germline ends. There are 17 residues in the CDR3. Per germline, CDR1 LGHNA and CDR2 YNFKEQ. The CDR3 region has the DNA TGTGCCAGCAGTCAACTGGGGGGGCGCGCAACTAATGAAAAACTGTTTTTT. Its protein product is CASSQLGGRATNEKLFF.

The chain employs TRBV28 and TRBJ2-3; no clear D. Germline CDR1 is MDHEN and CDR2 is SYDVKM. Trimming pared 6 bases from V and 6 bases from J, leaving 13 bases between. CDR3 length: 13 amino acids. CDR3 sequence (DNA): TGTGCCAGCAGAACCTCCGCAAGTGATACGCAGTATTTT. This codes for CASRTSASDTQYF.

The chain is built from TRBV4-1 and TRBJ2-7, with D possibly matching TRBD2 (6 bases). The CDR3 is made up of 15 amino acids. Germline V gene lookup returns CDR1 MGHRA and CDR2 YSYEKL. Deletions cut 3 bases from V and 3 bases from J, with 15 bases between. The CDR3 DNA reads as TGCGCCAGCAGCCAGGACTGGCGGGGACTCTACGAGCAGTACTTC. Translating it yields CASSQDWRGLYEQYF.

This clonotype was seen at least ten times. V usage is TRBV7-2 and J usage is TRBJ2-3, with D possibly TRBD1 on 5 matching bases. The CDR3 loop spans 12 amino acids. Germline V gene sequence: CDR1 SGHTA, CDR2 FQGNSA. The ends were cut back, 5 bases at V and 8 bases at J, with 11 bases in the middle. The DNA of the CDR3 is TGTGCCAGCAGCCCGTCCCAGGGTACGCAGTATTTT. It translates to CASSPSQGTQYF.

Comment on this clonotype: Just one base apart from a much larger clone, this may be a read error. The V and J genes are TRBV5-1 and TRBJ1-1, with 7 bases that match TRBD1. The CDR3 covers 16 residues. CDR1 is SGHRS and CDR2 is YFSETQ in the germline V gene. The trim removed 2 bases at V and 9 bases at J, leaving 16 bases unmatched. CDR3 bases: TGCGCCAGCAGCTTAAACCCAGACAGGGTGAGAACTAAAGCTTTCTTT. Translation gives CASSLNPDRVRTKAFF.

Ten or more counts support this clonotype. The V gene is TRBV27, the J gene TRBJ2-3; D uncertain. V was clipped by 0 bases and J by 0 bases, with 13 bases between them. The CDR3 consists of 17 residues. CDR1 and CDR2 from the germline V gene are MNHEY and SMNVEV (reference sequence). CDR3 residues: CASSLSGGTPSTDTQYF. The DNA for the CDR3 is TGTGCCAGCAGTTTATCGGGCGGAACACCTAGCACAGATACGCAGTATTTT.

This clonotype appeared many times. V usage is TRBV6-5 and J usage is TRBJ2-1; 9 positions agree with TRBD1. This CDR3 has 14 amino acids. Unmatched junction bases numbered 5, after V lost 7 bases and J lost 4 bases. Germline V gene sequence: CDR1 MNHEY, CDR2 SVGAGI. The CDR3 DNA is TGTGCCAGCAAGACAGGGGGGAAGTACAATGAGCAGTTCTTC. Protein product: CASKTGGKYNEQFF.

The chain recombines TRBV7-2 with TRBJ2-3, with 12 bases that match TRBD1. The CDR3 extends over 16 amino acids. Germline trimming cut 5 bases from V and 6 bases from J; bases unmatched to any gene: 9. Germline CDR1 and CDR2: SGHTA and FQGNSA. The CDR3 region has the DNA TGTGCCAGCAGCCCGCCGGGACAGGGGGCATGGGATACGCAGTATTTT. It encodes CASSPPGQGAWDTQYF.

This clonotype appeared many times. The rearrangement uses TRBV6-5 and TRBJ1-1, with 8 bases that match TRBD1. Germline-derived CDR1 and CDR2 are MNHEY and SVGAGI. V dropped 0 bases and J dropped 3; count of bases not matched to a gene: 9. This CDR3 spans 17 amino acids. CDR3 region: CASSYSSTGGLDTEAFF. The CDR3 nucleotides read TGTGCCAGCAGTTACTCGTCCACAGGGGGTCTGGACACTGAAGCTTTCTTT.

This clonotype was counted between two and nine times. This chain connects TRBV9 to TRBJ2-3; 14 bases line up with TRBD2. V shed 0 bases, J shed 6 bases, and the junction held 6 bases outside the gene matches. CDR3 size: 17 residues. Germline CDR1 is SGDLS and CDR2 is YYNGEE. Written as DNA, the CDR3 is TGTGCCAGCAGCGTAGTAGGGACTAGCGGGAGTCTGGATACGCAGTATTTT. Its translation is CASSVVGTSGSLDTQYF.

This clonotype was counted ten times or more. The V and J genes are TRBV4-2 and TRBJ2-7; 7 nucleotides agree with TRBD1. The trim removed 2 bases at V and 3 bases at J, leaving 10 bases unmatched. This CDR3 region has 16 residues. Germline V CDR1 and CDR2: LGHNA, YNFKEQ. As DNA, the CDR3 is TGTGCCAGCAGCCAAAGTAGTGACAGGGCAGGCTACGAGCAGTACTTC. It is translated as CASSQSSDRAGYEQYF.

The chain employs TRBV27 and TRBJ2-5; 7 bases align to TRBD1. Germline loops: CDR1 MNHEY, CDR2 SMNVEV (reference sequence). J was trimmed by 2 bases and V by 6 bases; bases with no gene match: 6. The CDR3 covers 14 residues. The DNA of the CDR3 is TGTGCCAGCAGAAAGGGACAGCTTCAAGAGACCCAGTACTTC. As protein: CASRKGQLQETQYF.

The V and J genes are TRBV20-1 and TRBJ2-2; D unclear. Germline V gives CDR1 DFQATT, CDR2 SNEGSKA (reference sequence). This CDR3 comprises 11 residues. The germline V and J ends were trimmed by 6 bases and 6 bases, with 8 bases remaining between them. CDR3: CSAQRPGELFF. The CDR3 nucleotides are TGCAGTGCACAGCGTCCCGGGGAGCTGTTTTTT.

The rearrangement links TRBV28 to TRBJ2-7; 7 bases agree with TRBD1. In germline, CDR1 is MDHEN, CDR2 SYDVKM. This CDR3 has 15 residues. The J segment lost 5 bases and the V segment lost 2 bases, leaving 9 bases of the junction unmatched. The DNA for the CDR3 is TGTGCCAGCAGTTTAGTCGGCAGGGGGTCGGACGAGCAGTACTTC. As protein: CASSLVGRGSDEQYF.

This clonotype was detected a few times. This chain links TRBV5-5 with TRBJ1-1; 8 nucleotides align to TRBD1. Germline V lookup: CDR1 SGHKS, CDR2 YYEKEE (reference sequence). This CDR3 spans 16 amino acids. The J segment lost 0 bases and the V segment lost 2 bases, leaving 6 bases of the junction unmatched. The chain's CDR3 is CASSFRLTGVNTEAFF. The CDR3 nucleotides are TGTGCCAGCAGCTTCCGACTGACAGGGGTGAACACTGAAGCTTTCTTT.

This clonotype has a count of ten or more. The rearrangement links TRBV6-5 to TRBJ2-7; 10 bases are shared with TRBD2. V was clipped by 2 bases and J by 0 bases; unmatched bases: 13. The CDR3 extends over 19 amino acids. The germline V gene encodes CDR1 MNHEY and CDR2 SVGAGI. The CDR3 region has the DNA TGTGCCAGCAGTTACCCCTGTTGGGTTATAGCGGGAGGCTCCTACGAGCAGTACTTC. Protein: CASSYPCWVIAGGSYEQYF.

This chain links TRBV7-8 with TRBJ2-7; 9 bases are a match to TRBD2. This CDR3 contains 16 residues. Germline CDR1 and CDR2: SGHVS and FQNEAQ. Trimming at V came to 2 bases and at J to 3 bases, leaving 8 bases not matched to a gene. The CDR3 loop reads CASSLPGGGGYYEQYF. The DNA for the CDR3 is TGTGCCAGCAGCTTACCCGGCGGGGGGGGTTACTACGAGCAGTACTTC.

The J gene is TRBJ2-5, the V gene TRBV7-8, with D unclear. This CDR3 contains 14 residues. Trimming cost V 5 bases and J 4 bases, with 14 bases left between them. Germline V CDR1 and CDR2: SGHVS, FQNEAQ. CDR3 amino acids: CASSRGVLGETQYF. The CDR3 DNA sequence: TGTGCCAGCAGCCGTGGGGTTCTGGGAGAGACCCAGTACTTC.

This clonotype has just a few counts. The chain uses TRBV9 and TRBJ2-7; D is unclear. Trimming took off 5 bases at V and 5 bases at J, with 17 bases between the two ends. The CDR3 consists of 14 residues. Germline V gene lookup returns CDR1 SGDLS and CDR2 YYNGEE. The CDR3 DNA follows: TGTGCCAGCAGTCGGACGCGGTCCACCCACGAGCAGTACTTC. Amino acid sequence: CASSRTRSTHEQYF. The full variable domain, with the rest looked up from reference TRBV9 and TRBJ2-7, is DSGVTQTPKHLITATGQRVTLRCSPRSGDLSVYWYQQSLDQGLQFLIQYYNGEERAKGNILERFSAQQFPDLHSELNLSSLELGDSALYFCASSRTRSTHEQYFGPGTRLTVT.

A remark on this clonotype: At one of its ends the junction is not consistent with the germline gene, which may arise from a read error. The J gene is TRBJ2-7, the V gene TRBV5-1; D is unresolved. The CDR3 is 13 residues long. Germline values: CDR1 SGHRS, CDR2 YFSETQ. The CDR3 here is CASSLDNSNEQYF. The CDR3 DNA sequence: TGCGCCAGCAGCTTGGACAACTCCAACGAGCAGTACTTC.

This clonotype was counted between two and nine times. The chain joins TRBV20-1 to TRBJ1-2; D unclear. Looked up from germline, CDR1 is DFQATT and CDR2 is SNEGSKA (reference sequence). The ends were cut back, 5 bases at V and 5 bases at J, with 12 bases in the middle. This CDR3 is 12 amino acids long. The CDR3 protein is CSALERIYGYTF. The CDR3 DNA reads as TGCAGTGCTTTGGAACGGATTTATGGCTACACCTTC.

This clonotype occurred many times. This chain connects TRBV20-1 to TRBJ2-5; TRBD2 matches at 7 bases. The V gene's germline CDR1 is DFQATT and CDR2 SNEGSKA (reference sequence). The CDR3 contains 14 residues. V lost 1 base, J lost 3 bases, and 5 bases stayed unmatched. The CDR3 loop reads CSARGLAEEETQYF. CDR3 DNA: TGCAGTGCTAGAGGGCTAGCGGAAGAAGAGACCCAGTACTTC.